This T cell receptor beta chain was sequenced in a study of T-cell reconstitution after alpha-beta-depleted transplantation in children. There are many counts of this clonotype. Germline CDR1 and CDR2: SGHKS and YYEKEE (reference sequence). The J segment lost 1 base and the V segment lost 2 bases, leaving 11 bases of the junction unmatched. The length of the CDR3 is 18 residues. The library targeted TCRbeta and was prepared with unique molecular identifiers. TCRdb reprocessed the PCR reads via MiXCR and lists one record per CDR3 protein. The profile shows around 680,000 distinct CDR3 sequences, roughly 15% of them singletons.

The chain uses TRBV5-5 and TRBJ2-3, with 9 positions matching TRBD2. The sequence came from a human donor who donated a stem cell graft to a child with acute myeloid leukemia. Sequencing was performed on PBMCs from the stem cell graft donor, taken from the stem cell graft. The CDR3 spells CASSLGLGAGGRTDTQYF. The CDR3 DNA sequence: TGTGCCAGCAGCTTAGGGCTAGGAGCGGGGGGCCGCACAGATACGCAGTATTTT.